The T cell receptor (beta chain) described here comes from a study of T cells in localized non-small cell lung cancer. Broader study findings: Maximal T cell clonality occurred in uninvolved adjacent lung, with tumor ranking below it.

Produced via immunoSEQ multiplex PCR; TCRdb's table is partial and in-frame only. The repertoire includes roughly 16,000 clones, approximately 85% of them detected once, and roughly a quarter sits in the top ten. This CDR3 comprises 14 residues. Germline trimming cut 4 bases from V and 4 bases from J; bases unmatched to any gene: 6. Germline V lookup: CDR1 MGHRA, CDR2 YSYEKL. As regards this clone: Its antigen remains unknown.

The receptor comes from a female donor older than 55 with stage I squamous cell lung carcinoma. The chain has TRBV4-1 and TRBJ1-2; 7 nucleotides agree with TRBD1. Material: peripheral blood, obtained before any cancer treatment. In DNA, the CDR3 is TGCGCCAGCAGCCTACCGGGACAGACCTATGGCTACACCTTC. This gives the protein CASSLPGQTYGYTF.